Reported below is one TCR beta chain. The data belong to a study of patients and donors after allogeneic stem cell transplantation. With V trimmed by 5 bases and J by 7 bases, 7 bases remained unmatched. The CDR3 runs 14 residues. Looked up from germline, CDR1 is SGHVS and CDR2 is FNYEAQ. TCRdb redid the calling of the RT-PCR reads with MiXCR, one entry per CDR3 protein. The table lists 20,000 to 30,000 distinct CDR3 sequences, 40% to 45% of them singletons, with 60% to 85% in the top ten. The TCR originated in a human donor who was either an allogeneic HSCT recipient or a stem cell or donor lymphocyte infusion donor (not recorded which). It is not recorded whose cells these are; they may come from a transplant donor. V gene TRBV7-6 combines with J gene TRBJ2-5, with TRBD1 matching 10 bases. The sequenced material came from blood, either unsorted or a sorted T cell fraction (not recorded which). The CDR3 coding sequence is TGTGCCAGCAGCAAGGGACAGGGGTTTGGGACCCAGTACTTC. Residues: CASSKGQGFGTQYF. Variable domain in full (rest from reference TRBV7-6 and TRBJ2-5): GAGVSQSPRYKVTKRGQDVALRCDPISGHVSLYWYRQALGQGPEFLTYFNYEAQQDKSGLPNDRFSAERPEGSISTLTIQRTEQRDSAMYRCASSKGQGFGTQYFGPGTRLLVL.